This T cell receptor (beta chain) was sequenced during a study of graft-versus-host responses after intestinal transplantation. This CDR3 is built from 15 residues. Deletions cut 0 bases from V and 0 bases from J, with 7 bases between. Germline V CDR1 and CDR2: SGHKS, YYEKEE (reference sequence). The count of this clone is one. Its antigen is as yet unknown. Some clones are missing from TCRdb's copy, which holds only in-frame ones; the method was immunoSEQ multiplex PCR. The sample lists approximately 97,000 clones; about nine tenths were seen once. The chain has TRBV5-5 and TRBJ1-3, with D possibly matching TRBD1 (5 bases). The sequence was collected from a human donor who was the organ donor for an intestinal transplant. The sample was unstimulated CD8+ T cells sorted from spleen or lymph node cells, taken before transplant. CDR3 amino acids: CASSLGQSSGNTIYF. The CDR3 region has the DNA TGTGCCAGCAGCTTGGGACAGAGCTCTGGAAACACCATATATTTT. Combining the CDR3 with reference TRBV5-5 and TRBJ1-3 gives the whole variable domain DAGVTQSPTHLIKTRGQQVTLRCSPISGHKSVSWYQQVLGQGPQFIFQYYEKEERGRGNFPDRFSARQFPNYSSELNVNALLLGDSALYLCASSLGQSSGNTIYFGEGSWLTVV.